This entry features one T cell receptor beta chain sequence. As yet, its antigen is unknown. This sample is drawn from a study of vaccination effects on CD4 cells after COVID-19. Produced via immunoSEQ multiplex PCR; TCRdb's table is partial and in-frame only. The table includes around 63,000 clones, over 70% detected once. With the ViraFEST assay, the study expanded antigen-specific CD4+ T cells using viral peptide pools, then sequenced them. Culturing for roughly 10 days preceded CD4+ T cell isolation. In the vaccine recipients, nucleocapsid antibodies were negative and there was no prior SARS-CoV-2 infection. The J segment lost 1 base and the V segment lost 0 bases, leaving 5 bases of the junction unmatched. The CDR3 is 16 amino acids. Germline V gene data show CDR1 as GTSNPN and CDR2 as SVGIG (reference sequence).

Sequencing used CD4+ T cells from PBMCs cultured with HCoV-OC43 spike peptides, obtained before COVID-19 vaccination. Described subset: HCoV-OC43 spike overlapping peptide pool stimulation. This chain links TRBV30 with TRBJ1-5, with 8 bases aligning to TRBD1. The sequence was collected from a human donor who received a COVID-19 vaccine. CDR3 residues: CAWSVRGQGSNQPQHF. For the CDR3, the DNA is TGTGCCTGGAGTGTCAGGGGGCAGGGAAGCAATCAGCCCCAGCATTTT.